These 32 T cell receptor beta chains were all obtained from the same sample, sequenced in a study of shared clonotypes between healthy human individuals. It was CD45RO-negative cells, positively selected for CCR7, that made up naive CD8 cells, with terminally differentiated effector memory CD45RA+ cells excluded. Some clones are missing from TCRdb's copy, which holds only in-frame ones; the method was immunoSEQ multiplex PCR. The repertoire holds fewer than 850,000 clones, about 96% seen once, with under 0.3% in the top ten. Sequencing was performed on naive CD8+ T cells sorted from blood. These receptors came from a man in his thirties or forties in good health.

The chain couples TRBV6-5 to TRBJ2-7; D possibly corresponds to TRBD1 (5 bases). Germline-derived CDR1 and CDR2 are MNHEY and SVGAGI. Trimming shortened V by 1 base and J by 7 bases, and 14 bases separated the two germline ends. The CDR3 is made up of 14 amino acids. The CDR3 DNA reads TGTGCCAGCAGTTACTTAGGGGCTACGGTAGAGCAGTACTTC. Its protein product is CASSYLGATVEQYF.

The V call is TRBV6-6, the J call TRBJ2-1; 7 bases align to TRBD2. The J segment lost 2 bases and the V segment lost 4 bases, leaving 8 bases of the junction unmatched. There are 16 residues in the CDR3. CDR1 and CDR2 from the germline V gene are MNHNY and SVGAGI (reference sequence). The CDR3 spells CASSWTREGPYNEQFF. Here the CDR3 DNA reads TGTGCCAGCAGTTGGACTAGGGAGGGGCCCTACAATGAGCAGTTCTTC.

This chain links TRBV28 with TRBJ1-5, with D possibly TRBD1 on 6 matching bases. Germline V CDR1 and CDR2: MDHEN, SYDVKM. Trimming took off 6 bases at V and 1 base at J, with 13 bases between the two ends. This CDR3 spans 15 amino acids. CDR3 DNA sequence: TGTGCCAGCAGGTCAGGGGAGGGGAGCAATCAGCCCCAGCATTTT. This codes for CASRSGEGSNQPQHF.

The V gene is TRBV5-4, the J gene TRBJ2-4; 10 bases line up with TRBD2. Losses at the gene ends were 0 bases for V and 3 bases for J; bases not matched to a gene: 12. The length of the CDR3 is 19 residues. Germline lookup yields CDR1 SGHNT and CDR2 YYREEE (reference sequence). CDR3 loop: CASSLAGSGRGVSKNIQYF. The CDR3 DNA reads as TGTGCCAGCAGCTTGGCTGGCAGCGGGAGGGGGGTTAGCAAAAACATTCAGTACTTC.

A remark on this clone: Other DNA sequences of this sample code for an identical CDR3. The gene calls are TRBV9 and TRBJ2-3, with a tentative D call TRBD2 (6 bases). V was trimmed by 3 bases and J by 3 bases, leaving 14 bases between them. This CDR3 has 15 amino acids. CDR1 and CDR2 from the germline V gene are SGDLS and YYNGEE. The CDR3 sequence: CASSDRGSSTDTQYF. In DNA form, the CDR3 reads TGTGCCAGCAGCGACCGGGGGAGTTCGACAGATACGCAGTATTTT.

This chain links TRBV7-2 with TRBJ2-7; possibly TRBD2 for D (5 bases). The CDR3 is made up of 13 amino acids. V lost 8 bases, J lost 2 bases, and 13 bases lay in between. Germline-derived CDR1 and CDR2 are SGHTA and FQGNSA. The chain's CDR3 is CASRYPGTYEQYF. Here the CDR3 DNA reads TGTGCCAGCCGTTATCCGGGAACCTACGAGCAGTACTTC.

The CDR3 spells CSGIRDSFLVGDTQYF. CDR3 in DNA: TGCAGCGGGATCCGGGACAGTTTTCTCGTGGGAGATACGCAGTATTTT. The genes are TRBV29-1 and TRBJ2-3, with 7 positions matching TRBD1. The ends lost 7 bases at V and 5 bases at J; junction bases unmatched: 18. This CDR3 is built from 16 residues. From germline, CDR1 is SQVTM and CDR2 ANQGSEA.

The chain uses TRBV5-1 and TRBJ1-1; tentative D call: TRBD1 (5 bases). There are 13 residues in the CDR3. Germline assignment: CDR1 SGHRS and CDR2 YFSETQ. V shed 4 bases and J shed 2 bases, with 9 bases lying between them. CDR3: CASSGGENTEAFF. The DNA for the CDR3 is TGCGCCAGCAGCGGAGGGGAAAACACTGAAGCTTTCTTT.

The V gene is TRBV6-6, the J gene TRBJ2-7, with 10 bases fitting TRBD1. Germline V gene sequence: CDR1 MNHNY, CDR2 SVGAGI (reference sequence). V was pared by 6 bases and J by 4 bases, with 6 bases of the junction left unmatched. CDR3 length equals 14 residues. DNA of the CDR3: TGTGCCAGCAGCCCCCGGGACAGGGGATACGAGCAGTACTTC. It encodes CASSPRDRGYEQYF.

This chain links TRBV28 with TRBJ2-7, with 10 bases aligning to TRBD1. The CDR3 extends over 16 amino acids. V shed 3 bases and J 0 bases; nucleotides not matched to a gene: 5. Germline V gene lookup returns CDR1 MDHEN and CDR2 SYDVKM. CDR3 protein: CASSFGTGDFSYEQYF. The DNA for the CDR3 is TGTGCCAGCAGTTTCGGGACAGGGGATTTCTCCTACGAGCAGTACTTC.

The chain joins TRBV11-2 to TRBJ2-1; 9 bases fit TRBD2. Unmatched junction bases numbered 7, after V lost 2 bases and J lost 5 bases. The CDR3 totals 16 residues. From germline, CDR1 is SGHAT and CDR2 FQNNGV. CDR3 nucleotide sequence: TGTGCCAGCAGCTTACCGGGACTAGCTCTCGACAATGAGCAGTTCTTC. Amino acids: CASSLPGLALDNEQFF.

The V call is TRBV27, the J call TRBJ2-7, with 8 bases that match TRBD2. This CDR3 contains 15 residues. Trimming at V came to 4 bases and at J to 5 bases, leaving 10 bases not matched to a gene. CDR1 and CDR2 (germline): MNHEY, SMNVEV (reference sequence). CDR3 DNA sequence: TGTGCCAGCAGTTCGGCCGGGACTAGTTATGACGAGCAGTACTTC. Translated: CASSSAGTSYDEQYF.

The CDR3 loop reads CASWGFGQVGENEQFF. CDR3 bases: TGTGCCAGCTGGGGGTTTGGACAGGTAGGGGAGAATGAGCAGTTCTTC. The chain has TRBV27 and TRBJ2-1; 7 bases fit TRBD1. The CDR3 covers 16 residues. Germline loops: CDR1 MNHEY, CDR2 SMNVEV (reference sequence). J gave up 7 bases and V 8 bases, and 17 bases lay outside the gene matches.

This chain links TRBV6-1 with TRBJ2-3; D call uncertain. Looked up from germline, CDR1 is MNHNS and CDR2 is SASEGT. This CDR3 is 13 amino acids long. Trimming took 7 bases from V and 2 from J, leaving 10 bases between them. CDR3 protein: CASTDGFTDTQYF. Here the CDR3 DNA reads TGTGCCAGCACCGATGGATTCACAGATACGCAGTATTTT.

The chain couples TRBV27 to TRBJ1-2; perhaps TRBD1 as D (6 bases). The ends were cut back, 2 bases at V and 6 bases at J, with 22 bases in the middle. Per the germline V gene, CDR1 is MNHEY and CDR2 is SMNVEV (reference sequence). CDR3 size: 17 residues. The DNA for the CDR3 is TGTGCCAGCAGTTTACTGGGCGGGCAGGGGAAGTTTGATGGCTACACCTTC. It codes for CASSLLGGQGKFDGYTF.

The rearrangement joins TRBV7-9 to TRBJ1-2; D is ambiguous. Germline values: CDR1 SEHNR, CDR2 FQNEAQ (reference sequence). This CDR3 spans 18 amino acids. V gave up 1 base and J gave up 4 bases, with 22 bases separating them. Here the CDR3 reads CASSLEDPDAARIYGYTF. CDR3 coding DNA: TGTGCCAGCAGCTTAGAAGATCCGGACGCGGCCCGTATCTATGGCTACACCTTC. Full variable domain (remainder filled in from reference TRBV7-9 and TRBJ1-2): DTGVSQNPRHKITKRGQNVTFRCDPISEHNRLYWYRQTLGQGPEFLTYFQNEAQLEKSRLLSDRFSAERPKGSFSTLEIQRTEQGDSAMYLCASSLEDPDAARIYGYTFGSGTRLTVV.

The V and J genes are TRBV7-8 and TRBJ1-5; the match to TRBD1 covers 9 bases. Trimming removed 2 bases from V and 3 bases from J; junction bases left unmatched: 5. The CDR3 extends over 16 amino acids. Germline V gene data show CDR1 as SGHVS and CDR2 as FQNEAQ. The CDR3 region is CASSLSGTGPNQPQHF. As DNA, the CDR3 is TGTGCCAGCAGCTTAAGTGGGACAGGGCCCAATCAGCCCCAGCATTTT.

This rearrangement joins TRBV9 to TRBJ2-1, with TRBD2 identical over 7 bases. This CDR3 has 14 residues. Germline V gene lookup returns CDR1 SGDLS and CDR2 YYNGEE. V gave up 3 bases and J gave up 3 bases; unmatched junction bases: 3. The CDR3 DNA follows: TGTGCCAGCAGCGAGAGCGGGAACTACAATGAGCAGTTCTTC. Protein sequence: CASSESGNYNEQFF.

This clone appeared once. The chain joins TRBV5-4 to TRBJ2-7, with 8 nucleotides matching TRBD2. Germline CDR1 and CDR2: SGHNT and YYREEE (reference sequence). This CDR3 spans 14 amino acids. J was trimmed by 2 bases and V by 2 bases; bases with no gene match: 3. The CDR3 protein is CASSLGGGTYEQYF. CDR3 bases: TGTGCCAGCAGCTTAGGCGGGGGGACCTACGAGCAGTACTTC.

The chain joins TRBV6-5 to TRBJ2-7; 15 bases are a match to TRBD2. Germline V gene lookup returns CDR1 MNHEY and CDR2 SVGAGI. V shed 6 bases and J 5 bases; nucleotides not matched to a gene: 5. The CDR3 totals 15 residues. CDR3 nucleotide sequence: TGTGCCAGCAGCCTCGGGACTAGCGGGAGGAACGAGCAGTACTTC. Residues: CASSLGTSGRNEQYF.

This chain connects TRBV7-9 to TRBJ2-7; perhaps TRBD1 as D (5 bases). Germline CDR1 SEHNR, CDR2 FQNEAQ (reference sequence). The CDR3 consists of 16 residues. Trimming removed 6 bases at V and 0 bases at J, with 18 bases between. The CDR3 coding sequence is TGTGCCAGCAGACCCGCTACAGGTTCTAGCTCCTACGAGCAGTACTTC. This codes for CASRPATGSSSYEQYF. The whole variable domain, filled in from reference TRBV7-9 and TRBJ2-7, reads DTGVSQNPRHKITKRGQNVTFRCDPISEHNRLYWYRQTLGQGPEFLTYFQNEAQLEKSRLLSDRFSAERPKGSFSTLEIQRTEQGDSAMYLCASRPATGSSSYEQYFGPGTRLTVT.

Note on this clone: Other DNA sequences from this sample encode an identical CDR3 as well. DNA of the CDR3: TGTGCCACCAGCAGAGGCAGCTACAATGAGCAGTTCTTC. Protein: CATSRGSYNEQFF. The V gene is TRBV15, the J gene TRBJ2-1; the D is unclear. With 1 base removed from V and 3 bases from J, the gap between germline ends came to 4 bases. Germline CDR1 reads LNHNV; CDR2 reads YYDKDF (reference sequence). This CDR3 is 13 amino acids long.

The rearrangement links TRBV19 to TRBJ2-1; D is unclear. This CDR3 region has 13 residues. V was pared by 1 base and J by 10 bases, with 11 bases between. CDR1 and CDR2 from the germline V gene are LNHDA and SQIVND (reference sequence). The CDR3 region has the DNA TGTGCCAGTAGTATAGCCCCGCCGGCGGAGCAGTTCTTC. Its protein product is CASSIAPPAEQFF.

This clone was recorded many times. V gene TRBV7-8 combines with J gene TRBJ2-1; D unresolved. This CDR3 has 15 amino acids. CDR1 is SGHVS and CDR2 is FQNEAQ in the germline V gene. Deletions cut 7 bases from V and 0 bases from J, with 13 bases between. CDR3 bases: TGTGCCAGCACCGTCGGTCCGAGCTCCTACAATGAGCAGTTCTTC. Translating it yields CASTVGPSSYNEQFF.

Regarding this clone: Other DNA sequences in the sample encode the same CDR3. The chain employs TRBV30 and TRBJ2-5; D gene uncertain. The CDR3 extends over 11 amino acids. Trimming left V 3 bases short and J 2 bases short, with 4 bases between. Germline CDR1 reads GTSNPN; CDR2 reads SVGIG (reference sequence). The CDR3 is CAWSPQETQYF. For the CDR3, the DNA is TGTGCCTGGAGCCCACAAGAGACCCAGTACTTC. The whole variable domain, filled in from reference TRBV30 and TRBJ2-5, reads SQTIHQWPATLVQPVGSPLSLECTVEGTSNPNLYWYRQAAGRGLQLLFYSVGIGQISSEVPQNLSASRPQDRQFILSSKKLLLSDSGFYLCAWSPQETQYFGPGTRLLVL.

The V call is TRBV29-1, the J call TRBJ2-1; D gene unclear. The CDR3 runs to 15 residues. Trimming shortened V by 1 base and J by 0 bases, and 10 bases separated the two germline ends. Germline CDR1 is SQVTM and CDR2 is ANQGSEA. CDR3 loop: CSVEGSRPSYNEQFF. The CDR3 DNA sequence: TGCAGCGTTGAAGGATCTCGGCCCTCCTACAATGAGCAGTTCTTC.

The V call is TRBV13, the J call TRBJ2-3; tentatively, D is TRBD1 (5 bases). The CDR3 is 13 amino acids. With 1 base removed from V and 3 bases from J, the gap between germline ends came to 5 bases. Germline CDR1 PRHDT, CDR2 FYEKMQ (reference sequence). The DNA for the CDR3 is TGTGCCAGCAGCTTAGAGGGGACAGATACGCAGTATTTT. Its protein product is CASSLEGTDTQYF. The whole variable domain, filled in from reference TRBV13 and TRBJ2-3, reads AAGVIQSPRHLIKEKRETATLKCYPIPRHDTVYWYQQGPGQDPQFLISFYEKMQSDKGSIPDRFSAQQFSDYHSELNMSSLELGDSALYFCASSLEGTDTQYFGPGTRLTVL.

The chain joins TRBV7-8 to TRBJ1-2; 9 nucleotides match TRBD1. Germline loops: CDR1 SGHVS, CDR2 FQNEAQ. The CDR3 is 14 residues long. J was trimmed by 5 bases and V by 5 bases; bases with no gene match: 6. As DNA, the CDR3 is TGTGCCAGCAGCCCCTTAGGACAGGGGTATGGCTACACCTTC. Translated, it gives CASSPLGQGYGYTF.

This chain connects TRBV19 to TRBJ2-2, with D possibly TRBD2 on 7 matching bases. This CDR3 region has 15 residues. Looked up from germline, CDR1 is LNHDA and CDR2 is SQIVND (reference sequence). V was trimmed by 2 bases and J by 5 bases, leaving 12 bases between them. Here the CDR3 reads CASSIRGGGTGELFF. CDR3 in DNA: TGTGCCAGTAGTATAAGAGGGGGGGGGACCGGGGAGCTGTTTTTT.

The CDR3 bases are TGTGCCAGCAGGACTACCACGCAGTATTTT. This codes for CASRTTTQYF. This rearrangement joins TRBV27 to TRBJ2-3, with D tentatively TRBD2 (5 bases). Germline CDR1 is MNHEY and CDR2 is SMNVEV (reference sequence). Trimming pared 6 bases from V and 9 bases from J, leaving 7 bases between. The CDR3 consists of 10 residues.

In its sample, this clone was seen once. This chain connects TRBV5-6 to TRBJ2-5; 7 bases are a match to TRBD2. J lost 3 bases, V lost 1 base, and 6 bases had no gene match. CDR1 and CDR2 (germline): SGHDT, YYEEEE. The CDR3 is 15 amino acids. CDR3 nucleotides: TGTGCCAGCAGCTTGATAGCTAGCGGAGAAGAGACCCAGTACTTC. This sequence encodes CASSLIASGEETQYF.

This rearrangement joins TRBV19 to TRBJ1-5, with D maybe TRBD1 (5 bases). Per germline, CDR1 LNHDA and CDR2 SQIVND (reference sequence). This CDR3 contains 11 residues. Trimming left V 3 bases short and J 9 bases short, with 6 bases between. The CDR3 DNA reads TGTGCCAGTAGTATGGGGGGGCCCCAGCATTTT. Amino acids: CASSMGGPQHF.